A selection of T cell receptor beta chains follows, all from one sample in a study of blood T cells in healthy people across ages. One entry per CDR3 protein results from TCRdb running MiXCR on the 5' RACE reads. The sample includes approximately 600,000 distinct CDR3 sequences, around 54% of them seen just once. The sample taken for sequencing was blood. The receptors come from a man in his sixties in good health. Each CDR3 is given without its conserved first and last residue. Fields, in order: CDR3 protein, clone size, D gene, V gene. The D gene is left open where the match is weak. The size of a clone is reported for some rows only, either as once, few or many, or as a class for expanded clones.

ASSVRRGGSGANVLT once - TRBV7-9
ASTRTGGWNEQF - TRBD1 TRBV5-1
ASSLVVTGDVSAYGYT - TRBD1 TRBV4-1
ASTPQRVGTQY - - TRBV12-3/TRBV12-4
ASSQGRGVVSAQY once TRBD2 TRBV3-1
ASSLGDGGGRDTQY - - TRBV7-9
ASSYSALGGYEQY few - TRBV6-5
ASKPPGTGGQPQH - TRBD1 TRBV12-3/TRBV12-4
ASLGLAGTDTQY - TRBD2 TRBV12-3/TRBV12-4
ASSQEGLAAYEQY - TRBD2 TRBV4-1
SARRTGPPYGYT - TRBD1 TRBV20-1
ASSFVRGTDTQY - - TRBV12-3/TRBV12-4
ASSLDSFGYT few - TRBV5-1
ASSYGQGLSPLH few TRBD1 TRBV7-9
ATSKGASGDTEAF - - TRBV15
ASREWIDSPLH - - TRBV6-1
ASSNHESSGANVLT - - TRBV27
ASGPPSGQETQY many - TRBV12-5
ASSFGGFGYT few - TRBV28
SATEGGSGANVLT - - TRBV20-1
AISEGYRGQGSGEQY - TRBD1 TRBV10-3
ASSQDRTQYEQY few - TRBV3-1
ASSPLGRGGNEQY once TRBD2 TRBV6-4
ASSHWGETQY many - TRBV3-1
ASSSGRTSLGNEQF - TRBD2 TRBV6-4
ASSYASGYDLLSGGGPYEQY - TRBD2 TRBV6-5
ASSQVKEETQY - - TRBV3-1
SAQGPNYGYT - - TRBV20-1
ASSFRQGDTQY few TRBD1 TRBV18
ASLLSVYQETQY few - TRBV6-6
ASSVERPYEQY - - TRBV10-1
ASSLEVGGTYNEQF - TRBD1 TRBV5-1
SAPGHQTSYNEQF - - TRBV29-1
ASSFGPGWETQY - - TRBV12-3/TRBV12-4
ASSLDVQGGNYGYT - TRBD1 TRBV7-2
ASSRDTSALGNQPQH many - TRBV7-9
ASSGTGRSEAF many - TRBV28
ASSPSADNEQF few - TRBV3-1
SVEVGGEETQY - - TRBV29-1
ASSPAIMNTEAF - - TRBV5-1
ASSQASTDTQY - - TRBV3-1
ASSVLASGTQY - - TRBV2
ASSMGQVANYGYT - TRBD1 TRBV7-2
ASSTDNQETQY - - TRBV5-1
ASTLGVGVDTQY - - TRBV7-9
SARDHRGMSYEQY once TRBD1 TRBV20-1
SALGLAGGNSYNEQF once TRBD2 TRBV20-1
ASSLGGLGIDGYT few - TRBV5-5
ASSLTGRGLPEDTQY many - TRBV7-2
ASSLKPRTGYEQY many - TRBV6-5
SASWDRELALSYEQY few TRBD1 TRBV20-1
ASSPGGGPSTDTQY - - TRBV27
ASSYKHLGQPQH - - TRBV6-6
SVEEYEQF - - TRBV29-1
ASSYSGGQGKNIQY - - TRBV6-6